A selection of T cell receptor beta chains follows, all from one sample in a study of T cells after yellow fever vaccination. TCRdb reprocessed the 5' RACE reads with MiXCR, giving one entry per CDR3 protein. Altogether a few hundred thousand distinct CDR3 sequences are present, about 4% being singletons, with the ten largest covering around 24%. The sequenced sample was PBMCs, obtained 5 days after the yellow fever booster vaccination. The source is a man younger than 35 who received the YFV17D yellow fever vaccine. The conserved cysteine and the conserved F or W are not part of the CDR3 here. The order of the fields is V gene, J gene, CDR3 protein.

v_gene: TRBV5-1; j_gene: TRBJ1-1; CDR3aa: ASSLWRMNTEAF
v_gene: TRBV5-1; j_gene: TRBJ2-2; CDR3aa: ASSFGDRSPGELF
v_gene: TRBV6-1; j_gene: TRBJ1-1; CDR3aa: ASSVQGIGNTEAF
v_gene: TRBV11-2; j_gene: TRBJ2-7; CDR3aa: ASSLGANTQTDEQY
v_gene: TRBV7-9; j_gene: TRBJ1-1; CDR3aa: ASSFGRAYNTEAF
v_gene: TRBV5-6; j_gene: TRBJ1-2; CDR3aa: ASRVRQGQNYGYT
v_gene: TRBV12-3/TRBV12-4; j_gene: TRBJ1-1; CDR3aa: ASSIRVPEAF
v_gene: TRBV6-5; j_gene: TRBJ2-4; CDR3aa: ASSYPVDGKNVQY
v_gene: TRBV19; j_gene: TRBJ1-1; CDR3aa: ASSVTSGTPGAF
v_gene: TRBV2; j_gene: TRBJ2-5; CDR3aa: AAGGGGKETQY
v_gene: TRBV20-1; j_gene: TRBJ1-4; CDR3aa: SARDVWAAELNEKLF
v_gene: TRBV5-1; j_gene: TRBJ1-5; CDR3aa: ASSLAGGRQPQH
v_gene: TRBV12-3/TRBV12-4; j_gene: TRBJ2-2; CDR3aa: AKNPLGRGTGELF
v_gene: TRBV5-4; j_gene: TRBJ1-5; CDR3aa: ASSSTGSLRSNQPQH
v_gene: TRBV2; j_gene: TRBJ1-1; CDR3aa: ASGGQTGRNEAF
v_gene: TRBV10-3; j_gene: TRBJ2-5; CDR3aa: AISESNAGGPETQY
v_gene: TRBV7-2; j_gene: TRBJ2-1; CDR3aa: ASSPGQGNDEQF
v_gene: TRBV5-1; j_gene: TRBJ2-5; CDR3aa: ASSLLGAETQY
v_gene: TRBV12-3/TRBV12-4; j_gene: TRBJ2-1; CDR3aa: ASSFGGGYNEQF
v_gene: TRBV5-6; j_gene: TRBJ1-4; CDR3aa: ASSLEGMANEKLF
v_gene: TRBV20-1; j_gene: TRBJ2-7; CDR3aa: SAREEDEQY
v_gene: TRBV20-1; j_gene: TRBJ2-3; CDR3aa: SARDSISDTQY
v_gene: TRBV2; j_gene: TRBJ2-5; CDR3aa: ASKVATETQY
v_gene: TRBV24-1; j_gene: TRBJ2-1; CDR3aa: ATSDSLARNYNEQF
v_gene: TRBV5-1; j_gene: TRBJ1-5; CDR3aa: ASSLDGDLTQPQH
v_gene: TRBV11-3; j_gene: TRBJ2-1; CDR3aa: ASSLWTSGDNEQF
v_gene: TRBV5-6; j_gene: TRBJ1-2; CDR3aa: ASSLAPGQGNYGYT
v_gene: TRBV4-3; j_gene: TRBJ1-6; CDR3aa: ASSREDDSPLH
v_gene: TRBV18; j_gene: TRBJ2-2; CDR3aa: ASSPRDASGGTGELF
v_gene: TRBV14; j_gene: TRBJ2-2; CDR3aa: ASSHLRAGELF
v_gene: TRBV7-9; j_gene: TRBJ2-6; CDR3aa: ASSLGGQLSGANVLT
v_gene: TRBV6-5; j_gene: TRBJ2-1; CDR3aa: ASSSSLSQARGNEQF
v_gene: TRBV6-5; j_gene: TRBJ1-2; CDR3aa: ASSPQANYGYT
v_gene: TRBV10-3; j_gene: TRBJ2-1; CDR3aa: AISESVGGAGPTSSYNEQF
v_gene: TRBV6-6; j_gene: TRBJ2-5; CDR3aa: ASSYSPSGTETQY
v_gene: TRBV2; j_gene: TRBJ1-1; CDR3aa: ASSSVGTNTEAF
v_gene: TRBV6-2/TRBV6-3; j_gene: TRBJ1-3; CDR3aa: ASSLGHSGGNTIY
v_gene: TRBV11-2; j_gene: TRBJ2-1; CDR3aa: ASSPWTSGGNEQF
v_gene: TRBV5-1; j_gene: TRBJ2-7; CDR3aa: ASSLEVDRASYEQY
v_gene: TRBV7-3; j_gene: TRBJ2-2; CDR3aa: ASSLQGSVTGELF
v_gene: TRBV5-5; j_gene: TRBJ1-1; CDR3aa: ASSSGPPGGTEAF
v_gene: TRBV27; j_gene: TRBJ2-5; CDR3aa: ASSPHLAGGTSQY
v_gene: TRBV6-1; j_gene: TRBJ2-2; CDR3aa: ASSSGGLLLNTGELF
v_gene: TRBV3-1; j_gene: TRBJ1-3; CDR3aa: ASSQGGSNTIY
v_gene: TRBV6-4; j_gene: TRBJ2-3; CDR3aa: ASSEFGASTDTQY
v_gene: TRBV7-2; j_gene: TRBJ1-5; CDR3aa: ASSFSGTGGNQPQH
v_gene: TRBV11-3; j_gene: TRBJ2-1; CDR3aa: ASSLGLAGPDEQF
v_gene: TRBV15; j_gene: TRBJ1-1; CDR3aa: ATSSGGAEAF